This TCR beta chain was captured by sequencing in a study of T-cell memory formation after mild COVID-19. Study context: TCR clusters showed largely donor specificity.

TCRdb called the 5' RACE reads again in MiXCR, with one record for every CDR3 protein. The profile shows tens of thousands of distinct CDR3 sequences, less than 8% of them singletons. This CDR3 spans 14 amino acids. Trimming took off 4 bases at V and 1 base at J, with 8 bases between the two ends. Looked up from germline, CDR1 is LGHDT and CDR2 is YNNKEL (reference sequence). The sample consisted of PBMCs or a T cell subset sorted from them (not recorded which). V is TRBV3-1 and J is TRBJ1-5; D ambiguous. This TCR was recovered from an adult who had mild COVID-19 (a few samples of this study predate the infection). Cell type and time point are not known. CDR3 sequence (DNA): TGTGCCAGCAGCCGGGCCGTCAGCAATCAGCCCCAGCATTTT. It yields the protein CASSRAVSNQPQHF. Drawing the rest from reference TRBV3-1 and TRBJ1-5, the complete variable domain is DTAVSQTPKYLVTQMGNDKSIKCEQNLGHDTMYWYKQDSKKFLKIMFSYNNKELIINETVPNRFSPKSPDKAHLNLHINSLELGDSAVYFCASSRAVSNQPQHFGDGTRLSIL.